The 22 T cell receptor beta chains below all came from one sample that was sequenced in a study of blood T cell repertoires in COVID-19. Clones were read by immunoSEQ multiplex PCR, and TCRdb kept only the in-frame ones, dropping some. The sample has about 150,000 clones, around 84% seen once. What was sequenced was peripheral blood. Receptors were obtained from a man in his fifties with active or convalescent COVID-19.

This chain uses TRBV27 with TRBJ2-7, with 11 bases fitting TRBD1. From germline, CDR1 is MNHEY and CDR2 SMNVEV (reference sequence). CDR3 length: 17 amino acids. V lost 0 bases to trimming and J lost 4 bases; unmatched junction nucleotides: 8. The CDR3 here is CASSLSRNRDRGYEQYF. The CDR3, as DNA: TGTGCCAGCAGTTTATCGCGGAACCGGGACAGGGGGTACGAGCAGTACTTC.

The CDR3 protein is CATSTTIDRTGYTF. DNA of the CDR3: TGTGCCACCAGCACGACGATAGACAGGACTGGCTACACCTTC. The rearrangement uses TRBV15 and TRBJ1-2, with D possibly being TRBD1 (6 bases). The CDR3 covers 14 residues. Per the germline V gene, CDR1 is LNHNV and CDR2 is YYDKDF (reference sequence). V was shortened by 4 bases and J by 7 bases, with 16 bases between the two germline ends.

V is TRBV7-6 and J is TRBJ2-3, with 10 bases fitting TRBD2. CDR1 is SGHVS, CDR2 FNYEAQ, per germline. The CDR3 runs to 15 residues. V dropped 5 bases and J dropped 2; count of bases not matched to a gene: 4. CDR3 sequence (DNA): TGTGCCAGCAGCCAGGGGACTAGCGACACAGATACGCAGTATTTT. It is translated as CASSQGTSDTDTQYF.

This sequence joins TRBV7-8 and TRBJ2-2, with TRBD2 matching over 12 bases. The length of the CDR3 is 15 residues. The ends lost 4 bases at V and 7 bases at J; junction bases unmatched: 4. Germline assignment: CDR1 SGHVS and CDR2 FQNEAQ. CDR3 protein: CASSSPGLAGGELFF. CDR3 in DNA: TGTGCCAGCAGCTCACCGGGACTAGCGGGCGGGGAGCTGTTTTTT.

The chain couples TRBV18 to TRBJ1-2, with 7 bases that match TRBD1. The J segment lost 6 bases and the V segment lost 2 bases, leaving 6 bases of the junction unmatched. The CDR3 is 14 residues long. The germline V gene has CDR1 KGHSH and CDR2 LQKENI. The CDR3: CASSPGIGTDGYTF. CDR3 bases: TGTGCCAGCTCACCAGGCATCGGGACAGATGGCTACACCTTC.

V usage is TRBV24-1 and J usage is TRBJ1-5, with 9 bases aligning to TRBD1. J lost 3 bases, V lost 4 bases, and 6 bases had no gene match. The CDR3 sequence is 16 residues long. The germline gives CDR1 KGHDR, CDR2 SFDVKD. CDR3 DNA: TGTGCCACCAGTGACAAAGGGACAGGGATCAATCAGCCCCAGCATTTT. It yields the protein CATSDKGTGINQPQHF.

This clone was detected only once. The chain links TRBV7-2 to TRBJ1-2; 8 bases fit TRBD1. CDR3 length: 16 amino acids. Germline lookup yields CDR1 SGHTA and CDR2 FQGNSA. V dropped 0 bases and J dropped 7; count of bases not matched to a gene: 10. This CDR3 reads CASSLAMTGDSSGYTF. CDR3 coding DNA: TGTGCCAGCAGCTTAGCGATGACAGGGGATTCCTCTGGCTACACCTTC.

In DNA, the CDR3 is TGTGCCAGCTCCCCTGGGACTAGCGGGAGGAACGAGCAGTACTTC. This sequence encodes CASSPGTSGRNEQYF. V and J are TRBV18 and TRBJ2-7, with 15 bases aligning to TRBD2. With V trimmed by 6 bases and J by 5 bases, 5 bases remained unmatched. The germline CDR1 and CDR2 sequences are KGHSH and LQKENI. The CDR3 consists of 15 residues.

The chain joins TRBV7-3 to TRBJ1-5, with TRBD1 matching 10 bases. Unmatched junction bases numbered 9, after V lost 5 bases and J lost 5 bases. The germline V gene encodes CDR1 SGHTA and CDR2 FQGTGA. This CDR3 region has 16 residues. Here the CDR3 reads CASSPTPGQGYQPQHF. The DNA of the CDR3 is TGTGCCAGCAGCCCAACACCGGGACAGGGGTATCAGCCCCAGCATTTT.

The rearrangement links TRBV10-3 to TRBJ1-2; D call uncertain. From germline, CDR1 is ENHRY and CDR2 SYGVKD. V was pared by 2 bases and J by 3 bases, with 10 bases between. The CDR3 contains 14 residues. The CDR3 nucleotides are TGTGCCATCAGTGAGGCGCAGACTTACTATGGCTACACCTTC. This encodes CAISEAQTYYGYTF.

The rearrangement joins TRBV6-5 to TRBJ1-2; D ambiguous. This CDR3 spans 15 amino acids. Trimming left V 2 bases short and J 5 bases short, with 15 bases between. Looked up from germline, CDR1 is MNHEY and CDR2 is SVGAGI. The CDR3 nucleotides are TGTGCCAGCAGTTACACGGTCGCCTCGGGATATGGCTACACCTTC. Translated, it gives CASSYTVASGYGYTF.

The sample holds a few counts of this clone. CDR3 coding DNA: TGTGCCAGCAGTTTTTCGGGGGGGGAAAAACTGTTTTTT. Encoded protein: CASSFSGGEKLFF. The V and J genes are TRBV27 and TRBJ1-4, with a weak D call TRBD1 (5 bases). Germline V gene sequence: CDR1 MNHEY, CDR2 SMNVEV (reference sequence). This CDR3 is built from 13 residues. Trimming took 3 bases from V and 8 from J, leaving 10 bases between them.

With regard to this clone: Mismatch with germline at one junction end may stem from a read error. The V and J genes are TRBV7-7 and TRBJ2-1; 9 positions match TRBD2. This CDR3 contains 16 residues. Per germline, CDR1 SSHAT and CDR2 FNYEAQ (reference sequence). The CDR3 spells CASSLGAGGPNNEQFF. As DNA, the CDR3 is TGTGCTAGCAGCTTGGGGGCGGGAGGGCCCAACAATGAGCAGTTCTTC.

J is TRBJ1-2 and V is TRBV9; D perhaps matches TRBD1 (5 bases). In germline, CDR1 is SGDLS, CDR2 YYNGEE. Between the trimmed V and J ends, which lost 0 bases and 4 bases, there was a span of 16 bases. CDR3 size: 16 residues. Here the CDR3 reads CASSVVDPGSGYGYTF. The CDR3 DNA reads TGTGCCAGCAGCGTAGTAGATCCAGGGTCTGGCTATGGCTACACCTTC.

CDR3 bases: TGCGCCAGCAGCCAAACCGGGGGGGTTGATGATACGCAGTATTTT. Encoded protein: CASSQTGGVDDTQYF. The chain uses TRBV4-3 and TRBJ2-3; 8 bases agree with TRBD2. Germline trimming cut 2 bases from V and 6 bases from J; bases unmatched to any gene: 7. The CDR3 has 15 residues. The germline CDR1 and CDR2 sequences are LGHNA and YSLEER.

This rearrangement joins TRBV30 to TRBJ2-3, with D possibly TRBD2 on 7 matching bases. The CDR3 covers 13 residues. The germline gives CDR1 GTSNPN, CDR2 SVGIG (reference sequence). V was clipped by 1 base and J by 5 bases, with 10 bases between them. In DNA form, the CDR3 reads TGTGCCTGGAGTGAGGGGGGGGGAGATACGCAGTATTTT. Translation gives CAWSEGGGDTQYF.

The CDR3 protein is CASSPLGQGGQPQHF. The CDR3 nucleotides are TGTGCCAGCTCACCATTAGGCCAGGGAGGCCAGCCCCAGCATTTT. The chain recombines TRBV18 with TRBJ1-5; D might be TRBD1 (5 bases). Trimming pared 2 bases from V and 7 bases from J, leaving 15 bases between. The CDR3 is 15 amino acids. From germline, CDR1 is KGHSH and CDR2 LQKENI.

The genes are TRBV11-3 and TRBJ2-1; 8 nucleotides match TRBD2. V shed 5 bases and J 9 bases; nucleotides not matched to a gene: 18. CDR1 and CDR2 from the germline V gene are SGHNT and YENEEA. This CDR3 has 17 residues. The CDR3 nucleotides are TGTGCCAGCAGCCCCCAGGGAAGCGGGGGAGTATCGGTTGAGCAGTTCTTC. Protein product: CASSPQGSGGVSVEQFF.

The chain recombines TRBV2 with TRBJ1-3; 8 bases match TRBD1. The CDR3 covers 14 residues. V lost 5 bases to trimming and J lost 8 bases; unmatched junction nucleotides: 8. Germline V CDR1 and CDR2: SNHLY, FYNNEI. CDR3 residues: CASSIQGGRDTIYF. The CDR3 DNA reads TGTGCCAGCAGTATACAGGGGGGCCGGGACACCATATATTTT.

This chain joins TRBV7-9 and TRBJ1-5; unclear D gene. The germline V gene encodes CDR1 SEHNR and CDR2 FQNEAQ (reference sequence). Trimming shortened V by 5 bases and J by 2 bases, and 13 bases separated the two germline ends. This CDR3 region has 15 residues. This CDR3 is CASSHGRYGNQPQHF. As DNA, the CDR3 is TGTGCCAGCAGCCACGGTCGATATGGCAATCAGCCCCAGCATTTT. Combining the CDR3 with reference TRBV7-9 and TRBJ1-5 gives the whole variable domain DTGVSQNPRHKITKRGQNVTFRCDPISEHNRLYWYRQTLGQGPEFLTYFQNEAQLEKSRLLSDRFSAERPKGSFSTLEIQRTEQGDSAMYLCASSHGRYGNQPQHFGDGTRLSIL.

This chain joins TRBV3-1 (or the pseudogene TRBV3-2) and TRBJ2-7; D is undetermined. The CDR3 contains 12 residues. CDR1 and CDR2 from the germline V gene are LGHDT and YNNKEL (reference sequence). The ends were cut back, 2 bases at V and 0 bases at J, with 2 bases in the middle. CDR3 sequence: CASSQLSYEQYF. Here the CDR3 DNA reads TGTGCCAGCAGCCAACTCTCCTACGAGCAGTACTTC.

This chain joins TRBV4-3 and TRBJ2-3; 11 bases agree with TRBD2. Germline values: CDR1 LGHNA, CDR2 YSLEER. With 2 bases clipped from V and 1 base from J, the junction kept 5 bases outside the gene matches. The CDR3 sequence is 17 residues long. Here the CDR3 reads CASSQHLLAGGTDTQYF. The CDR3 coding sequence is TGCGCCAGCAGCCAACACCTACTAGCGGGGGGCACAGATACGCAGTATTTT.